Below are 17 T cell receptor beta chains sequenced from a single sample in a study of multiple sclerosis patients with progressive multifocal leukoencephalopathy. Time point indicated: time of PML onset. Sequencing was performed with immunoSEQ multiplex PCR; in TCRdb, only in-frame clones are kept and a portion is missing. The table shows more than 30,000 clones, with roughly 90% occurring only once. The sequenced sample was PBMCs, obtained from a patient treated with natalizumab. The receptors were sampled from a woman in her thirties or forties with progressive multifocal leukoencephalopathy.

As DNA, the CDR3 is TGCGCCAGCAGCCAATATTGGGGGGGGAACTACGAGCAGTACTTC. Translated, it gives CASSQYWGGNYEQYF. The J gene is TRBJ2-7, the V gene TRBV4-1; the match to TRBD2 covers 7 bases. Germline V gene lookup returns CDR1 MGHRA and CDR2 YSYEKL. The CDR3 has 15 amino acids. With 2 bases clipped from V and 3 bases from J, the junction kept 7 bases outside the gene matches.

The CDR3 bases are TGCGCCAGCAGCCAAGCATCAACCCACAATGAGCAGTTCTTC. It specifies CASSQASTHNEQFF. The rearrangement uses TRBV4-3 and TRBJ2-1; no reliable D call. V lost 1 base, J lost 5 bases, and 9 bases lay in between. The CDR3 runs to 14 residues. In germline, CDR1 is LGHNA, CDR2 YSLEER.

This chain joins TRBV7-8 and TRBJ2-7, with 8 bases matching TRBD1. Germline CDR1 and CDR2: SGHVS and FQNEAQ. The length of the CDR3 is 15 residues. The junction had 8 bases not matched to a gene; V was cut back by 1 base and J by 6 bases. The CDR3 loop is CASSLGQGQAVEQYF. The DNA of the CDR3 is TGTGCCAGCAGCTTAGGACAGGGGCAGGCGGTCGAGCAGTACTTC.

This chain uses TRBV29-1 with TRBJ2-4; D might be TRBD1 or TRBD2, each matching 5 bases. The CDR3 sequence is 16 residues long. CDR1 SQVTM and CDR2 ANQGSEA come from the germline V gene. With 4 bases removed from V and 1 base from J, the gap between germline ends came to 17 bases. CDR3 coding DNA: TGCAGCGTTGGTTCTCGTGGGGGTCTGGCCAAAAACATTCAGTACTTC. Its protein product is CSVGSRGGLAKNIQYF.

The chain is built from TRBV7-9 and TRBJ1-4, with D uncertain. The CDR3 runs 14 residues. V gave up 8 bases and J gave up 2 bases, with 12 bases separating them. CDR1 SEHNR and CDR2 FQNEAQ come from the germline V gene (reference sequence). CDR3 coding DNA: TGTGCCAGCGGATATACGGGGACTAATGAAAAACTGTTTTTT. Its translation: CASGYTGTNEKLFF.

This chain links TRBV30 with TRBJ1-1; D is uncertain. Germline V gene lookup returns CDR1 GTSNPN and CDR2 SVGIG (reference sequence). CDR3 length: 17 amino acids. Trimming removed 2 bases from V and 0 bases from J, with 19 bases in between. CDR3 protein: CAWSTLGSEVVNTEAFF. CDR3 nucleotides: TGTGCCTGGAGTACACTGGGGTCGGAAGTCGTGAACACTGAAGCTTTCTTT.

The V and J genes are TRBV6-5 and TRBJ2-7; D is unclear. Germline V gives CDR1 MNHEY, CDR2 SVGAGI. This CDR3 has 13 residues. The V and J ends lost 0 bases and 6 bases respectively, with 9 bases between them. The CDR3 nucleotides read TGTGCCAGCAGTTACTCGTCTATTACCGAGCAGTACTTC. It codes for CASSYSSITEQYF.

The CDR3 bases are TGTGCCAGCAGTTCGACAGGGGAGGATTCACCCCTCCACTTT. Translating it yields CASSSTGEDSPLHF. This rearrangement joins TRBV27 to TRBJ1-6, with TRBD1 matching 8 bases. With 4 bases clipped from V and 8 bases from J, the junction kept 4 bases outside the gene matches. Germline CDR1 MNHEY, CDR2 SMNVEV (reference sequence). This CDR3 has 14 residues.

The table lists this clone with a count of one. V is TRBV7-2 and J is TRBJ2-2; a weak D match, TRBD1 (6 bases). CDR3 length: 14 residues. V gave up 3 bases and J gave up 3 bases, with 8 bases separating them. In germline, CDR1 is SGHTA, CDR2 FQGNSA. The chain's CDR3 is CASSLGQHTGELFF. The CDR3 region has the DNA TGTGCCAGCAGCTTGGGACAACACACCGGGGAGCTGTTTTTT.

The chain is built from TRBV18 and TRBJ2-5; weak D call: TRBD1 (7 bases). The J call may be mistaken, given a closer DNA end match to TRBJ2-7. The CDR3 covers 19 residues. Germline lookup yields CDR1 KGHSH and CDR2 LQKENI. This chain's CDR3 is CASSPPARGVIGASYEQYF. CDR3 nucleotide sequence: TGTGCCAGCTCACCACCCGCCAGGGGGGTAATAGGTGCGTCCTACGAGCAGTACTTC.

A single count supports this clone. The J gene is TRBJ2-7, the V gene TRBV27, with a weak D call TRBD1 (5 bases). Trimming cost V 6 bases and J 3 bases, with 18 bases left between them. The germline CDR1 and CDR2 sequences are MNHEY and SMNVEV (reference sequence). The CDR3 is made up of 15 amino acids. The CDR3 region has the DNA TGTGCCAGCAGCCGACGGTCTGGGGCCAACTACGAGCAGTACTTC. This codes for CASSRRSGANYEQYF.

The CDR3 coding sequence is TGTGCCAGCAGCTTAGGGCTAGCAACAGATACGCAGTATTTT. Translating it yields CASSLGLATDTQYF. The chain couples TRBV7-8 to TRBJ2-3; D is perhaps TRBD2 (5 bases). The length of the CDR3 is 14 residues. Germline V gene sequence: CDR1 SGHVS, CDR2 FQNEAQ. Trimming left V 1 base short and J 3 bases short, with 8 bases between. The entire variable domain, with the rest obtained from reference TRBV7-8 and TRBJ2-3, is as follows: GAGVSQSPRYKVAKRGQDVALRCDPISGHVSLFWYQQALGQGPEFLTYFQNEAQLDKSGLPSDRFFAERPEGSVSTLKIQRTQQEDSAVYLCASSLGLATDTQYFGPGTRLTVL.

The chain recombines TRBV4-1 with TRBJ2-1, with D unresolved. V lost 4 bases to trimming and J lost 9 bases, with 22 bases between them. The CDR3 contains 16 residues. CDR1 and CDR2 from the germline V gene are MGHRA and YSYEKL. The CDR3 is CASSPLDLIVVGEQFF. In DNA, the CDR3 is TGCGCCAGCAGCCCTTTAGACCTCATCGTGGTCGGTGAGCAGTTCTTC.

The chain recombines TRBV6-6 with TRBJ1-2; D not certain. The CDR3 is made up of 14 amino acids. CDR1 MNHNY and CDR2 SVGAGI come from the germline V gene (reference sequence). The V gene lost 8 bases and the J gene lost 4 bases, with 17 bases spanning the gap. This CDR3 is CASVAAPGSYGYTF. The CDR3 coding sequence is TGTGCCAGCGTGGCTGCTCCAGGTTCCTATGGCTACACCTTC.

J is TRBJ2-1 and V is TRBV30; 14 bases align to TRBD2. Germline CDR1 is GTSNPN and CDR2 is SVGIG (reference sequence). Trimming at V came to 2 bases and at J to 8 bases, leaving 8 bases not matched to a gene. This CDR3 region has 16 residues. CDR3 nucleotides: TGTGCCTGGAGTTCCCGACTAGCGGGAGGGCCGGATGAGCAGTTCTTC. This sequence encodes CAWSSRLAGGPDEQFF.

The chain carries TRBV18 and TRBJ2-7; TRBD2 agrees at 12 bases. V gave up 3 bases and J gave up 9 bases; unmatched junction bases: 9. The germline V gene has CDR1 KGHSH and CDR2 LQKENI. CDR3 length: 15 residues. The CDR3 sequence: CASSPTSGGINGQYF. The CDR3, as DNA: TGTGCCAGCTCACCGACTAGCGGGGGCATAAACGGGCAGTACTTC.

The DNA for the CDR3 is TGCGCCAGCAGTGATCGAGCGGGGGGGCCGTTCAACAATGAGCAGTTCTTC. This translates into CASSDRAGGPFNNEQFF. V and J are TRBV10-1 and TRBJ2-1; TRBD2 aligns across 10 bases. Germline V gives CDR1 WNHNN, CDR2 SYGVQD (reference sequence). There are 17 residues in the CDR3. V lost 3 bases to trimming and J lost 5 bases; unmatched junction nucleotides: 10.